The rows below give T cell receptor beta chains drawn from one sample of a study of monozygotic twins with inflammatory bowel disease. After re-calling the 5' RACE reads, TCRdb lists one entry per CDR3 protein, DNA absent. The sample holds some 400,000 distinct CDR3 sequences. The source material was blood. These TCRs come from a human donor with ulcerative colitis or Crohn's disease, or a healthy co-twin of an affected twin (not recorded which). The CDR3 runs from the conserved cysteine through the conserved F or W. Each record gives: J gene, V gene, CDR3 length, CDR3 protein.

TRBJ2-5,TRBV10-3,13,CASGARLGETQYF
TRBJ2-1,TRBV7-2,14,CASSPHSLQNEQFF
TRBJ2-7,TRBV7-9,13,CASSSLGVYEQYF
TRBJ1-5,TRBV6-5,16,CASSYGGVRSNQPQHF
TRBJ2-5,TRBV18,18,CASSPPGLAGGNQETQYF
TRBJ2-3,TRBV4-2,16,CASSQTSGVTTDTQYF
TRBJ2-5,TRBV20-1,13,CSARGLIVETQYF
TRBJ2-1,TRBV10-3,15,CAIRSGSGSYNEQFF
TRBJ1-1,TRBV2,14,CASRFNSLNTEAFF
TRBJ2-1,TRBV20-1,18,CSARDMIRGGAGVNEQFF
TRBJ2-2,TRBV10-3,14,CAISVLSNTGELFF
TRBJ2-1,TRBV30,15,CAWSGGLAGSDEQFF
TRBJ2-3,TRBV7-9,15,CASSWQGARTDTQYF
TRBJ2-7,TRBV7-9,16,CASSFLGLGGSYEQYF
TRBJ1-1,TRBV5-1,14,CASSRSGMNTEAFF
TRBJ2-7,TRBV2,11,CAIAILSEQYF
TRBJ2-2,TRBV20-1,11,CSAKDTGELFF
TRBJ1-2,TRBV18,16,CASSPTLYTVGYGYTF
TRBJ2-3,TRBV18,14,CASSLGARTDTQYF
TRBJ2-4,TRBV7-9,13,CASSALQGNIQYF
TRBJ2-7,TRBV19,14,CASSILGGAYEQYF
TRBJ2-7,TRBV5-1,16,CASSLSPGQGVSEQYF
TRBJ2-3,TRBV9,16,CASSVTLQGAGDTQYF
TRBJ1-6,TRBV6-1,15,CASSPTGEDNSPLHF
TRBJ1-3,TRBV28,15,CASSLRGPSGNTIYF
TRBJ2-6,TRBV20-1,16,CSANRTGGTGANVLTF